The present T cell receptor (beta chain) was sequenced within a study of blood T cell repertoires in COVID-19. Study-wide context: The study drew acute and convalescent COVID-19 samples from the United States, Italy and Spain. Nucleic acid was either cDNA or gDNA, and it came from T cells, B-cell-depleted T cells, or PBMCs.

Study processing details: How many nucleated cells were present was estimated from reference gene primer amplification. Assay: immunoSEQ multiplex PCR; the TCRdb copy retains only in-frame clones and omits some. Clonal size and the V and J genes are those of that table, whereas D and trimming came from the DNA. The sample lists around 100,000 clones, around nine tenths occurring once. The CDR3 consists of 11 residues. Trimming left V 8 bases short and J 7 bases short, with 9 bases between. This TCR derives from a man in his forties or fifties with acute or convalescent COVID-19. The chain is built from TRBV12-3 or TRBV12-4 and TRBJ1-3; D gene uncertain. The specimen sequenced was peripheral blood. The CDR3 spells CASGRENTIYF. For the CDR3, the DNA is TGTGCCAGCGGAAGGGAGAACACCATATATTTT.